This TCR beta chain was recovered during a study of cytomegalovirus exposure and HLA in healthy donors. Study-level points and caveats: A missense variant in DCLRE1C was later tied to TCR beta V- and J-gene trimming. Cytomegalovirus association was listed for 150 or so TCR beta chains. The majority of CMV-associated TCR beta chains were reported as apparently HLA-restricted in a later analysis.

On this clone: The antigen remains unidentified.

PCR primers comprised 60 Vbeta and 13 Jbeta primers. Method: immunoSEQ multiplex PCR; TCRdb's copy keeps in-frame clones and lacks some. Of 70,000 to 90,000 clones in the sample, about 70% were seen once. Germline V gene lookup returns CDR1 SGDLS and CDR2 YYNGEE. Trimming removed 0 bases from V and 10 bases from J; junction bases left unmatched: 9. The CDR3 consists of 17 residues. The clonotype comes from a male donor in good health and CMV-seropositive. Material for sequencing was PBMCs. The chain combines TRBV9 with TRBJ2-1; 14 nucleotides line up with TRBD2. This chain's CDR3 is CASSVGMTSGRAVEQFF. CDR3 nucleotide sequence: TGTGCCAGCAGCGTAGGGATGACTAGCGGGAGGGCCGTCGAGCAGTTCTTC.